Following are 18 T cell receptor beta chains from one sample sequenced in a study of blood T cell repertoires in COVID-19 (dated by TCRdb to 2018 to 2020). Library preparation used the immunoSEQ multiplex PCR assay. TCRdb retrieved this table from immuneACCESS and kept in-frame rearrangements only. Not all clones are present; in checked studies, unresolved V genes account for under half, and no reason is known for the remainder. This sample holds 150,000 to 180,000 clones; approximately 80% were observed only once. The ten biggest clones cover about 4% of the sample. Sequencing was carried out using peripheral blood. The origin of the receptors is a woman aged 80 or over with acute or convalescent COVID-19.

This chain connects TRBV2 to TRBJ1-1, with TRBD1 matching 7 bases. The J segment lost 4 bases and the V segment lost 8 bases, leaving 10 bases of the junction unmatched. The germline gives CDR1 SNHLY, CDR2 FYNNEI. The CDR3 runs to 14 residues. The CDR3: CASDRQGTLTEAFF. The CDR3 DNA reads TGTGCCAGCGACCGACAGGGTACCCTCACTGAAGCTTTCTTT.

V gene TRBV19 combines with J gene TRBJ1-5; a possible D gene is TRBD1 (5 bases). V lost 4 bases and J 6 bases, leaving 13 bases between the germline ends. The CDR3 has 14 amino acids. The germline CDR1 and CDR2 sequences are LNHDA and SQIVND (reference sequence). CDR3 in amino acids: CASSSLVGGQPQHF. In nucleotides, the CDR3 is TGTGCCAGTAGTAGTCTGGTCGGGGGTCAGCCCCAGCATTTT.

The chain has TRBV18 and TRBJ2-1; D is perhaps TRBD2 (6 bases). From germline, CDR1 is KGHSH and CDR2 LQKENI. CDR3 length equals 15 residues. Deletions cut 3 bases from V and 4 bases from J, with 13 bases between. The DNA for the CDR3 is TGTGCCAGCTCACCCGCAGGGCGGGAATACAATGAGCAGTTCTTC. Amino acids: CASSPAGREYNEQFF.

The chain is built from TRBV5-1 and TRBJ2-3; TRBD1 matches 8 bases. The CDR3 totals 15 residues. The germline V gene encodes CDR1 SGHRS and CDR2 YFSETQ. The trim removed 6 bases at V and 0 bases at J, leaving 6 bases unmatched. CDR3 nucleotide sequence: TGCGCCAGCACCGACAGGGGACATAGCACAGATACGCAGTATTTT. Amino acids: CASTDRGHSTDTQYF.

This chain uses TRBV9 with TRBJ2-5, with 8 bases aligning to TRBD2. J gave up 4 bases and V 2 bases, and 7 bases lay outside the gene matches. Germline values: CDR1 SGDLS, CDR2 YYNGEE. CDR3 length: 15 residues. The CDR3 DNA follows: TGTGCCAGCAGCGTGGCGGGAGGTGGGTTAGAGACCCAGTACTTC. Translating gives CASSVAGGGLETQYF. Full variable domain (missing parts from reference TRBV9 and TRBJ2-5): DSGVTQTPKHLITATGQRVTLRCSPRSGDLSVYWYQQSLDQGLQFLIQYYNGEERAKGNILERFSAQQFPDLHSELNLSSLELGDSALYFCASSVAGGGLETQYFGPGTRLLVL.

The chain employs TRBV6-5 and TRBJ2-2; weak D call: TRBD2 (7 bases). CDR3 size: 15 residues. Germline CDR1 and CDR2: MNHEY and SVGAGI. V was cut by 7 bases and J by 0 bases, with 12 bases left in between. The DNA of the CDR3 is TGTGCCAGCATAGGGCGGGGGCCGAACACCGGGGAGCTGTTTTTT. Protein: CASIGRGPNTGELFF.

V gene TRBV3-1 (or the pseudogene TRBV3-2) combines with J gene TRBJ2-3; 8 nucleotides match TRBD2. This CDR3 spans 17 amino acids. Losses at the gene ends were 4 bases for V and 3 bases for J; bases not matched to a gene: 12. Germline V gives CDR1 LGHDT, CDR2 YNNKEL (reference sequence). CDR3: CASSPRASGGGTDTQYF. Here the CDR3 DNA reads TGTGCCAGCAGCCCTCGTGCTTCGGGCGGGGGGACAGATACGCAGTATTTT.

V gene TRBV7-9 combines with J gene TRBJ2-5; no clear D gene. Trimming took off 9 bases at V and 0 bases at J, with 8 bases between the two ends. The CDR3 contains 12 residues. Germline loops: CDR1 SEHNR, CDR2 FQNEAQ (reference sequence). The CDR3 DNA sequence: TGTGCCAGTACAAAGTACCAAGAGACCCAGTACTTC. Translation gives CASTKYQETQYF.

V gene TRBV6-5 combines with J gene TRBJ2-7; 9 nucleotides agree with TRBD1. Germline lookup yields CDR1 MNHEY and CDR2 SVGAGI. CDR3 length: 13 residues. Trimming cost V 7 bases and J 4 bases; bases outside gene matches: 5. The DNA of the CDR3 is TGTGCCAGCACGCCGGGACAGGGTTACGAGCAGTACTTC. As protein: CASTPGQGYEQYF.

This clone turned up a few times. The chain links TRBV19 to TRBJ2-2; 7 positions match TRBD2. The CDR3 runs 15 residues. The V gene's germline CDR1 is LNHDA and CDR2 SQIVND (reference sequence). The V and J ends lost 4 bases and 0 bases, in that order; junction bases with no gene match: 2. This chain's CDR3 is CASSRGTTNTGELFF. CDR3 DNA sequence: TGTGCCAGTAGTAGGGGGACTACGAACACCGGGGAGCTGTTTTTT.

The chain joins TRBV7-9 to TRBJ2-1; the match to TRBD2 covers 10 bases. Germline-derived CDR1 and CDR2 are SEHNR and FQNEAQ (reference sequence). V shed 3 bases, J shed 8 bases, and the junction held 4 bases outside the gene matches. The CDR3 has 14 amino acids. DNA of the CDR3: TGTGCCAGCAGCTTTAGCGGGAGGTTCTATGAGCAGTTCTTC. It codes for CASSFSGRFYEQFF.

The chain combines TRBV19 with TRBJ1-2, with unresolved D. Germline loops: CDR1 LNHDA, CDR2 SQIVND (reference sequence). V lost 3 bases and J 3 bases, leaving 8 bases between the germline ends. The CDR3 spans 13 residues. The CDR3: CASSIGQDYGYTF. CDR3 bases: TGTGCCAGTAGTATCGGTCAGGACTATGGCTACACCTTC.

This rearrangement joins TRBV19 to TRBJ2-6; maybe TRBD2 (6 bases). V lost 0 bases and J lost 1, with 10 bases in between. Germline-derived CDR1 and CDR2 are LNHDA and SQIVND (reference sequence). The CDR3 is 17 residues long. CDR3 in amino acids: CASSIDRRGSGANVLTF. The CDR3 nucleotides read TGTGCCAGTAGTATAGACCGCCGGGGGTCTGGGGCCAACGTCCTGACTTTC.

CDR3 nucleotides: TGCGCCAGCAGCGAGCGTACTAACTATGGCTACACCTTC. The encoded protein is CASSERTNYGYTF. The chain has TRBV5-1 and TRBJ1-2; D ambiguous. Germline V gives CDR1 SGHRS, CDR2 YFSETQ. The CDR3 is 13 residues long. V lost 4 bases to trimming and J lost 0 bases, with 7 bases between them.

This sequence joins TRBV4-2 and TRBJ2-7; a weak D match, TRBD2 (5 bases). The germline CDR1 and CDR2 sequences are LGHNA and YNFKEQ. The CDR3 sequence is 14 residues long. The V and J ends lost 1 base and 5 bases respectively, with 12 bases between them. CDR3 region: CASSQVTSLHEQYF. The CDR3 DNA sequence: TGTGCCAGCAGCCAAGTCACTAGTCTCCACGAGCAGTACTTC.

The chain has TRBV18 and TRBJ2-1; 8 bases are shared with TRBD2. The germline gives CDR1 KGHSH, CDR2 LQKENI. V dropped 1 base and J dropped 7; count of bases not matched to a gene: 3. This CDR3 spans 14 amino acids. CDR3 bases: TGTGCCAGCTCACCACAGACTAGCGCAAATGAGCAGTTCTTC. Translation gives CASSPQTSANEQFF.

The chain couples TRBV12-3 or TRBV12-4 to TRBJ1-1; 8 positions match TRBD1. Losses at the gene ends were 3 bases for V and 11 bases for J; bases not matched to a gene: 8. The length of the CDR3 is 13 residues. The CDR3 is CASSFGTGGLAFF. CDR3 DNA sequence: TGTGCCAGCAGTTTTGGGACAGGTGGACTCGCTTTCTTT.

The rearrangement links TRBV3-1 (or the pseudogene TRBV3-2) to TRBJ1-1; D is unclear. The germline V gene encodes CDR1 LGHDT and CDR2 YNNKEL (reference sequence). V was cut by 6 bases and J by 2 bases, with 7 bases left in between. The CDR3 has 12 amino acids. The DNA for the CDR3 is TGTGCCAGCAGACACAGAAACACTGAAGCTTTCTTT. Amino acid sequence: CASRHRNTEAFF.